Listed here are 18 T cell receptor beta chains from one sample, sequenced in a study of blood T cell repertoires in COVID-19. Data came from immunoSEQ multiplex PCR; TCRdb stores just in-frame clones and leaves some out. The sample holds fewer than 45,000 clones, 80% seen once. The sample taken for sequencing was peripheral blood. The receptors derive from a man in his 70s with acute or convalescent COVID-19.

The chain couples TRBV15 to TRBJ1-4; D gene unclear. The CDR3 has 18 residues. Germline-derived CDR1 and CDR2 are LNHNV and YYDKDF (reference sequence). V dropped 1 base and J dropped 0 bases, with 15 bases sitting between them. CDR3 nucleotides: TGTGCCACCAGCAGAGGGGTGGCCAGGCTTGCAACTAATGAAAAACTGTTTTTT. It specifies CATSRGVARLATNEKLFF.

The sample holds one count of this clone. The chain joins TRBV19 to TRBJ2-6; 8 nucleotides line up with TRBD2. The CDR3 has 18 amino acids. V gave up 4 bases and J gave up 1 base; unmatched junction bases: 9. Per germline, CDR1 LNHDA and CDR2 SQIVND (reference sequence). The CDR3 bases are TGTGCCAGTAGTAGACTCGGGGGCGGGGGGTCTGGGGCCAACGTCCTGACTTTC. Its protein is CASSRLGGGGSGANVLTF.

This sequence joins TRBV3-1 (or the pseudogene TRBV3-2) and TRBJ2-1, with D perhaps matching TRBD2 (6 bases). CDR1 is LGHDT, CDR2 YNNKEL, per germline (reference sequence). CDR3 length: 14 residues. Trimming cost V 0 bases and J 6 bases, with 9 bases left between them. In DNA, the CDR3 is TGTGCCAGCAGCCAAGAGGGACTCTCCAATGAGCAGTTCTTC. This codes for CASSQEGLSNEQFF.

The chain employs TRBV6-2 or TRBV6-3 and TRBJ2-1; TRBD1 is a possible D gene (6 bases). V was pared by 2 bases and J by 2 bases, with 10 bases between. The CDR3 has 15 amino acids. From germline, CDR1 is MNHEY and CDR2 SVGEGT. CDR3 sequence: CASSYGAGAYNEQFF. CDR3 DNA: TGTGCCAGCAGTTACGGGGCAGGGGCCTACAATGAGCAGTTCTTC.

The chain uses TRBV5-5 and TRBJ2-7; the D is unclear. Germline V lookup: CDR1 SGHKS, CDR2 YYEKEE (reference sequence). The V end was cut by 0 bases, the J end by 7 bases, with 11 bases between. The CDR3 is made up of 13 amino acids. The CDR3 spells CASSLEPTAEQYF. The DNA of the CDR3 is TGTGCCAGCAGCTTGGAACCGACTGCGGAGCAGTACTTC.

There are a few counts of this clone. CDR3 loop: CASSVVPGTGAGEQYF. The CDR3 DNA follows: TGTGCCAGCAGCGTAGTCCCCGGGACAGGGGCGGGGGAGCAGTACTTC. The chain employs TRBV9 and TRBJ2-7; 10 bases map to TRBD1. The CDR3 sequence is 16 residues long. J was trimmed by 7 bases and V by 0 bases; bases with no gene match: 10. Looked up from germline, CDR1 is SGDLS and CDR2 is YYNGEE.

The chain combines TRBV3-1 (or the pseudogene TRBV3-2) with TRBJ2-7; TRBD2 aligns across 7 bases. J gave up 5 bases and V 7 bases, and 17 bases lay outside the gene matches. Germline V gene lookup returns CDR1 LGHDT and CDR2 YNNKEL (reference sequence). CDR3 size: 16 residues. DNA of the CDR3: TGTGCCAGCACCGGCGGGGGAGGAGCATTCAGCCACGAGCAGTACTTC. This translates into CASTGGGGAFSHEQYF.

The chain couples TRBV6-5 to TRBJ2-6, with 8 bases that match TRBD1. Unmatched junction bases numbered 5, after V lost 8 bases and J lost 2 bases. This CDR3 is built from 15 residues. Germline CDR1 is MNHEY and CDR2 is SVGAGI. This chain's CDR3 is CASGETGAGANVLTF. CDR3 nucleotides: TGTGCCAGCGGGGAGACAGGGGCTGGGGCCAACGTCCTGACTTTC.

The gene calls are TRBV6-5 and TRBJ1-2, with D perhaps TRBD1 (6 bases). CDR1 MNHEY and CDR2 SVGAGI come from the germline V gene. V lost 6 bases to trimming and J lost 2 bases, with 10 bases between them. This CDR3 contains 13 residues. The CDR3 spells CASSLGQNYGYTF. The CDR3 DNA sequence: TGTGCCAGCAGCCTCGGACAGAACTATGGCTACACCTTC.

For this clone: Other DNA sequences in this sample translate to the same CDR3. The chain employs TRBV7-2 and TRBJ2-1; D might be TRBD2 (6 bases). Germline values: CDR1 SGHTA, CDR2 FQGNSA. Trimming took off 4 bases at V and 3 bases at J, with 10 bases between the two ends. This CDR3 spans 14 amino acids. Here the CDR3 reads CASSSGLLYNEQFF. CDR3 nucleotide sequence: TGTGCCAGCAGCTCGGGACTCCTCTACAATGAGCAGTTCTTC.

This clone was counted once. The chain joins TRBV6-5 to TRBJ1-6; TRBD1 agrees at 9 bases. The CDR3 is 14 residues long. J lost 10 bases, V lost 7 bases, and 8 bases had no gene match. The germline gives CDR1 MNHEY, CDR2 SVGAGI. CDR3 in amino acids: CASTRGQGESPLHF. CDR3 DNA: TGTGCCAGCACCCGGGGACAGGGTGAATCACCCCTCCACTTT.

CDR3 residues: CASSVDGGGASSYNEQFF. The CDR3 coding sequence is TGTGCCAGCAGCGTAGATGGCGGGGGGGCGAGCTCCTACAATGAGCAGTTCTTC. V gene TRBV9 combines with J gene TRBJ2-1; 9 nucleotides agree with TRBD2. Germline V gives CDR1 SGDLS, CDR2 YYNGEE. The junction had 7 bases not matched to a gene; V was cut back by 0 bases and J by 0 bases. This CDR3 has 18 amino acids.

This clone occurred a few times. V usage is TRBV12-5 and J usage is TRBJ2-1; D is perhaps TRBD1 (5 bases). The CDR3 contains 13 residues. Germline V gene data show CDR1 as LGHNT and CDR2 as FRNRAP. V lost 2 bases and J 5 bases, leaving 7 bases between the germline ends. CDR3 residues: CASGLSGNNEQFF. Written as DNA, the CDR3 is TGTGCTAGTGGTTTGTCAGGGAACAATGAGCAGTTCTTC.

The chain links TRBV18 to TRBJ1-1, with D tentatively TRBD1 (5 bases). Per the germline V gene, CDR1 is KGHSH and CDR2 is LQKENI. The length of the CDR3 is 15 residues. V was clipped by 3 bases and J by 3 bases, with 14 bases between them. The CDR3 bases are TGTGCCAGCTCACCGAGGGAGGGGATGGACACTGAAGCTTTCTTT. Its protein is CASSPREGMDTEAFF.

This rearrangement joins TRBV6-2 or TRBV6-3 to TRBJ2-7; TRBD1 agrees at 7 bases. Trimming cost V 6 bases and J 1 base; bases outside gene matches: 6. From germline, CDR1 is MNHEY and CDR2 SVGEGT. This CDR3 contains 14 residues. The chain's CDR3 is CASSLRGQSYEQYF. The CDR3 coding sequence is TGTGCCAGCAGCCTCCGGGGACAGTCCTACGAGCAGTACTTC.

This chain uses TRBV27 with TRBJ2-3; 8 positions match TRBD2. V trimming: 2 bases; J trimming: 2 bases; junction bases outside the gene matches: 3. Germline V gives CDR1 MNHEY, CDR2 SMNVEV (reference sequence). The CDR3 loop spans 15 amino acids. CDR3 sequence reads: CASSLSGGPTDTQYF. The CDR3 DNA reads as TGTGCCAGCAGTTTAAGCGGGGGCCCCACAGATACGCAGTATTTT.

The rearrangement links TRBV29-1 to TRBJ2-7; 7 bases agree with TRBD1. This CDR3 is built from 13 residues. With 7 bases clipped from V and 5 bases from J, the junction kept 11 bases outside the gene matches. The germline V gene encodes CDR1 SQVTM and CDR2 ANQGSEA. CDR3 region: CSAPYRGSDEQYF. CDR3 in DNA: TGCAGCGCCCCGTACAGGGGCAGCGACGAGCAGTACTTC.

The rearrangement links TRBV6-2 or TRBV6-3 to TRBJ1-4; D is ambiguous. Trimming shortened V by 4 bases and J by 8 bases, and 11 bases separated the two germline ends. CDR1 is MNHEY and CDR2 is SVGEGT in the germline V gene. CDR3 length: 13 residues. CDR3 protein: CASSSFAAEKLFF. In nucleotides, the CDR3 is TGTGCCAGCAGTTCCTTTGCGGCGGAAAAACTGTTTTTT.